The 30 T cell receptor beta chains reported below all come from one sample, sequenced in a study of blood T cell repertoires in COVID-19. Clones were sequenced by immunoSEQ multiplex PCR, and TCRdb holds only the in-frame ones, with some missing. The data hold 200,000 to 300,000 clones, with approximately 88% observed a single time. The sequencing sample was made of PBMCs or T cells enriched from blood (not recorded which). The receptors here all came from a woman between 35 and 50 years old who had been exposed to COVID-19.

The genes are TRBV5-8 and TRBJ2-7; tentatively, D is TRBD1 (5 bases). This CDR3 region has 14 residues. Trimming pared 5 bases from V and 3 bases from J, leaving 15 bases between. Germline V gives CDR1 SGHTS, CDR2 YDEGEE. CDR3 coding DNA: TGTGCCAGCAGGGGTGTCCGTCAGGGCTACGAGCAGTACTTC. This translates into CASRGVRQGYEQYF.

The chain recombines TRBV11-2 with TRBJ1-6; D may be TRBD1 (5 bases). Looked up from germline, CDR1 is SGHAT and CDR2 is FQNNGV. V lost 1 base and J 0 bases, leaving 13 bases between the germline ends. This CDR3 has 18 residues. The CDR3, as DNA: TGTGCCAGCAGCTTAGTGGGGGGAGCGGGCTCCTATAATTCACCCCTCCACTTT. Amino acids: CASSLVGGAGSYNSPLHF.

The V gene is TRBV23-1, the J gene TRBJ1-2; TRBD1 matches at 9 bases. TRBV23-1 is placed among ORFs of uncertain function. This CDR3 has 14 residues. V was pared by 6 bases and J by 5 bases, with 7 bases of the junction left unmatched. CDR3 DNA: TGCGCCAGCAGCCGCGACAGGGGGAAATATGGCTACACCTTC. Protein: CASSRDRGKYGYTF.

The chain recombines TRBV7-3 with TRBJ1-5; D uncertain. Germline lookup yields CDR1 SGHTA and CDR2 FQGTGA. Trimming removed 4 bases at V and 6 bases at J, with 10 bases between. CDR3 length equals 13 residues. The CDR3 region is CASSSDGIQPQHF. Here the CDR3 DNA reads TGTGCCAGCAGCTCCGACGGGATTCAGCCCCAGCATTTT.

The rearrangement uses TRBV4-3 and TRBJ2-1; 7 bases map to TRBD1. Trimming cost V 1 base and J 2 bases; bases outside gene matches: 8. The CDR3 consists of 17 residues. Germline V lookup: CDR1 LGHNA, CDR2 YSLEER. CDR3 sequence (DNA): TGCGCCAGCAGCCAAGTCCCCGTGGACAGGACCTACAATGAGCAGTTCTTC. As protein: CASSQVPVDRTYNEQFF.

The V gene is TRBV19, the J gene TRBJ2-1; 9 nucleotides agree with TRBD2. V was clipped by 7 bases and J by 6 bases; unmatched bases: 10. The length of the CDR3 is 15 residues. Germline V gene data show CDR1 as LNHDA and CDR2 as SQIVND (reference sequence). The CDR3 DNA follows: TGTGCCAGTACCCTCGGCGGGGGGGCCGTCAATGAGCAGTTCTTC. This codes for CASTLGGGAVNEQFF.

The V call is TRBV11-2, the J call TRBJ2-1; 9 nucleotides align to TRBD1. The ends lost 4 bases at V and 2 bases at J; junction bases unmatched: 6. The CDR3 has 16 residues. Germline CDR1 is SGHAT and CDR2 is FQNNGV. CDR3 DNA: TGTGCCAGCAGCTCGTACAGGGGGCAGGCCTACAATGAGCAGTTCTTC. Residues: CASSSYRGQAYNEQFF.

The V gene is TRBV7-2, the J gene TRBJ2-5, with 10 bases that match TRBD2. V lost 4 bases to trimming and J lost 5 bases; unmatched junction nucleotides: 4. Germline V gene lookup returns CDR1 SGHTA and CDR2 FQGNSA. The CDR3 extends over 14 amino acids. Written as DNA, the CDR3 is TGTGCCAGCAGCTCTAGCGGGAGTGCCGAGACCCAGTACTTC. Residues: CASSSSGSAETQYF. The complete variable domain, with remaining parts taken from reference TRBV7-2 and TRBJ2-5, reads GAGVSQSPSNKVTEKGKDVELRCDPISGHTALYWYRQSLGQGLEFLIYFQGNSAPDKSGLPSDRFSAERTGGSVSTLTIQRTQQEDSAVYLCASSSSGSAETQYFGPGTRLLVL.

CDR3 amino acids: CASSQVWIGDRGIEKLFF. The CDR3 DNA reads as TGTGCCAGCAGCCAAGTTTGGATAGGGGACAGGGGGATTGAAAAACTGTTTTTT. V usage is TRBV3-1 (or the pseudogene TRBV3-2) and J usage is TRBJ1-4; 11 bases fit TRBD1. The CDR3 spans 18 residues. V shed 1 base and J 7 bases; nucleotides not matched to a gene: 11. Germline loops: CDR1 LGHDT, CDR2 YNNKEL (reference sequence).

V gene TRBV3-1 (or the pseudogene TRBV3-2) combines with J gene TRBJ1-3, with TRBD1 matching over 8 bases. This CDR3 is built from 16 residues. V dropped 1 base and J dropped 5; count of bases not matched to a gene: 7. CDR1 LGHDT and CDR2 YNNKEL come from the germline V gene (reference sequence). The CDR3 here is CASSQGRRGLRNTIYF. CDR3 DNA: TGTGCCAGCAGCCAAGGACGCAGGGGGCTGAGAAACACCATATATTTT.

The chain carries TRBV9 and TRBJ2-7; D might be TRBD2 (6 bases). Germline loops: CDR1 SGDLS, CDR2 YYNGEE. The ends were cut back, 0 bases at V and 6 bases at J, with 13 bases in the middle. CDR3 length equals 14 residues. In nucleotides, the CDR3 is TGTGCCAGCAGCGTAGGGGGGGTGGACTTCGAGCAGTACTTC. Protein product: CASSVGGVDFEQYF.

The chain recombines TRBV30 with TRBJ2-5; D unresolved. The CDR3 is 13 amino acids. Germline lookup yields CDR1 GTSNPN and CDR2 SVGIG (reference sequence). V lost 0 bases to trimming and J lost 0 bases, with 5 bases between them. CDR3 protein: CAWSVSDQETQYF. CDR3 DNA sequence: TGTGCCTGGAGTGTTTCAGACCAAGAGACCCAGTACTTC.

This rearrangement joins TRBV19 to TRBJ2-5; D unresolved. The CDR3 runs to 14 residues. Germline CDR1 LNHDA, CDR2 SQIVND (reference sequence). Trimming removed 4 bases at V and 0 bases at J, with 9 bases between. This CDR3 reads CASSTRRYQETQYF. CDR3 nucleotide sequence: TGTGCCAGTAGTACCCGGCGGTACCAAGAGACCCAGTACTTC. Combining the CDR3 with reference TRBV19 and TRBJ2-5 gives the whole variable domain DGGITQSPKYLFRKEGQNVTLSCEQNLNHDAMYWYRQDPGQGLRLIYYSQIVNDFQKGDIAEGYSVSREKKESFPLTVTSAQKNPTAFYLCASSTRRYQETQYFGPGTRLLVL.

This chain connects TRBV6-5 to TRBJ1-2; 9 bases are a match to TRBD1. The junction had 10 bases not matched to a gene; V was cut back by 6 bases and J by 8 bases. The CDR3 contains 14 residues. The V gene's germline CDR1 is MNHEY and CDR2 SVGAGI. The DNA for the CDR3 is TGTGCCAGCAGCGACGCCGGGACAGGGAACGGCTACACCTTC. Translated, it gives CASSDAGTGNGYTF.

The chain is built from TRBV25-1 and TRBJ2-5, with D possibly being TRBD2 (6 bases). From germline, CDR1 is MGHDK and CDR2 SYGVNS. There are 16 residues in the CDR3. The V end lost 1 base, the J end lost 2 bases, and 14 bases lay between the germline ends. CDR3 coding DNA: TGTGCCAGCAGTGAATTATTCGGAGGGGTTCAAGAGACCCAGTACTTC. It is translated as CASSELFGGVQETQYF.

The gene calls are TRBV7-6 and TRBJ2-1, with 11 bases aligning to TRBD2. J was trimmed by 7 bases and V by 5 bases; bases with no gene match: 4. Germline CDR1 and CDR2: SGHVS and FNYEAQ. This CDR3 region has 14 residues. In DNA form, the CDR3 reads TGTGCCAGCAGCCTTAGCGGGGGGGCAAATGAGCAGTTCTTC. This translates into CASSLSGGANEQFF.

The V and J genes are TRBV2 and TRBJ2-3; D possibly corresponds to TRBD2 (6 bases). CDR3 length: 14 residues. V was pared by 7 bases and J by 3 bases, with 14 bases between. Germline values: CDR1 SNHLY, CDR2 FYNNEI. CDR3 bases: TGTGCCAGCACCATGGGAGGTGGGACAGATACGCAGTATTTT. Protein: CASTMGGGTDTQYF.

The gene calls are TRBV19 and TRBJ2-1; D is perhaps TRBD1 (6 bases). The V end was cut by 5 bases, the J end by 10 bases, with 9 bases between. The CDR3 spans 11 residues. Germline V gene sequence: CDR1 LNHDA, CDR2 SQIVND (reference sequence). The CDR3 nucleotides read TGTGCCAGTAGTGTCGACAGGGAGCAGTTCTTC. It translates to CASSVDREQFF.

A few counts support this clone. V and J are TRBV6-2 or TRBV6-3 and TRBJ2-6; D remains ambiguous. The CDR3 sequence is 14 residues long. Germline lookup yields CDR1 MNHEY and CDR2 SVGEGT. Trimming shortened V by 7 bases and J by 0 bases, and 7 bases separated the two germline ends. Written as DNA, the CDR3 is TGTGCCAGCATCCCCGTCTCTGGGGCCAACGTCCTGACTTTC. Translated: CASIPVSGANVLTF.

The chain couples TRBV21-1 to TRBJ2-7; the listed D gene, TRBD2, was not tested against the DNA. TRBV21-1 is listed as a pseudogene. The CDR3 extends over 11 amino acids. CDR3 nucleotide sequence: TGTGCCAGCAGAACCCGAGATGAGCAGTACGTC. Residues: CASRTRDEQYV.

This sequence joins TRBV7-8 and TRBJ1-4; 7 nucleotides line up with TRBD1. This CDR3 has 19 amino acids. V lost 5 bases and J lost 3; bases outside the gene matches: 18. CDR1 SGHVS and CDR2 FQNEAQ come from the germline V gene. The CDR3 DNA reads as TGTGCCAGCAGCCGTTCTGACAGGGTGGGGGTAGGGGCTAATGAAAAACTGTTTTTT. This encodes CASSRSDRVGVGANEKLFF.

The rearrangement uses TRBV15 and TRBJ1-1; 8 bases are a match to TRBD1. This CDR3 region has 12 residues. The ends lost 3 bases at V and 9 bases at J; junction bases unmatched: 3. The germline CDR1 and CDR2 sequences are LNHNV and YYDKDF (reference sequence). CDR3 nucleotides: TGTGCCACCAGCAGGACAGGGGAGAAAGCTTTCTTT. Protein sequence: CATSRTGEKAFF.

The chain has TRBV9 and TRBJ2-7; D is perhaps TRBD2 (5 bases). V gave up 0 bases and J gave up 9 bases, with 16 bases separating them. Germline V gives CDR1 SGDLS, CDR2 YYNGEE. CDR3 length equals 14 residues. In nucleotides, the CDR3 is TGTGCCAGCAGCGTAGATGGGAAGAGGGATCGGCAGTACTTC. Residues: CASSVDGKRDRQYF.

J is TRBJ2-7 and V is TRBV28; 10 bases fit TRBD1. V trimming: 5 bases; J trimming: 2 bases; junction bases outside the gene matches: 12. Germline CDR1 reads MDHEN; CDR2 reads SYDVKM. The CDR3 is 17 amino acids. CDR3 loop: CASSPSLGTGVTYEQYF. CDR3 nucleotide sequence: TGTGCCAGCAGTCCATCATTAGGGACAGGGGTTACCTACGAGCAGTACTTC.

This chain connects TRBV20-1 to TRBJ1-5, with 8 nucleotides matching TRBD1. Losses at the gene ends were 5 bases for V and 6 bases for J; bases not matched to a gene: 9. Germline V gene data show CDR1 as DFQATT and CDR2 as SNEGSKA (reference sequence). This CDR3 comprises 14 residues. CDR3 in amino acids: CSAGGTGVGQPQHF. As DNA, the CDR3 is TGCAGTGCTGGTGGGACAGGAGTCGGTCAGCCCCAGCATTTT.

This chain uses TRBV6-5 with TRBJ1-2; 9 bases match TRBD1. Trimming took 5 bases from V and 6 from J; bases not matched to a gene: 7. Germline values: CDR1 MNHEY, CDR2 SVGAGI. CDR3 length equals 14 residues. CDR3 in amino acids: CASSPPGQGHGYTF. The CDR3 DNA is TGTGCCAGCAGTCCGCCGGGACAGGGCCATGGCTACACCTTC.

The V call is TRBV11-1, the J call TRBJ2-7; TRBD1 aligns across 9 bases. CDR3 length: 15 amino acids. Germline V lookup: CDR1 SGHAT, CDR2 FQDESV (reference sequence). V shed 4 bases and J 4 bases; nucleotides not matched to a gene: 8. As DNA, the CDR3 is TGTGCCAGCAGCTCCGGGACAGGGATTCCTTACGAGCAGTACTTC. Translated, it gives CASSSGTGIPYEQYF.

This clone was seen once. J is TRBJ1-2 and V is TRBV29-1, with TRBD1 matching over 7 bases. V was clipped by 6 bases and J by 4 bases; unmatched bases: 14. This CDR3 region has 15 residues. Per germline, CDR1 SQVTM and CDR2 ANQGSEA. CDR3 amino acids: CSVDGGGSESYGYTF. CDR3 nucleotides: TGCAGCGTCGACGGAGGGGGCTCTGAAAGCTATGGCTACACCTTC.

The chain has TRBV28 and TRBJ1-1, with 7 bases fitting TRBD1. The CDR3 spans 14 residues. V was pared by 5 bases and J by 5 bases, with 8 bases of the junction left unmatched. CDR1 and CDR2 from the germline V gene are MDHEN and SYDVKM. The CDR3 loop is CASSTPGQRTEAFF. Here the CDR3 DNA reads TGTGCCAGCAGTACTCCGGGACAGAGAACTGAAGCTTTCTTT.

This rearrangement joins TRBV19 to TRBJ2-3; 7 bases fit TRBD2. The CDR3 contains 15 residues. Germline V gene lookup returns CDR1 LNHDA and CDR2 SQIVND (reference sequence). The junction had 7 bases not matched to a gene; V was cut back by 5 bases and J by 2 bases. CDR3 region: CASSPPSGNTDTQYF. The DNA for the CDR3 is TGTGCCAGTAGTCCTCCTAGCGGCAACACAGATACGCAGTATTTT.